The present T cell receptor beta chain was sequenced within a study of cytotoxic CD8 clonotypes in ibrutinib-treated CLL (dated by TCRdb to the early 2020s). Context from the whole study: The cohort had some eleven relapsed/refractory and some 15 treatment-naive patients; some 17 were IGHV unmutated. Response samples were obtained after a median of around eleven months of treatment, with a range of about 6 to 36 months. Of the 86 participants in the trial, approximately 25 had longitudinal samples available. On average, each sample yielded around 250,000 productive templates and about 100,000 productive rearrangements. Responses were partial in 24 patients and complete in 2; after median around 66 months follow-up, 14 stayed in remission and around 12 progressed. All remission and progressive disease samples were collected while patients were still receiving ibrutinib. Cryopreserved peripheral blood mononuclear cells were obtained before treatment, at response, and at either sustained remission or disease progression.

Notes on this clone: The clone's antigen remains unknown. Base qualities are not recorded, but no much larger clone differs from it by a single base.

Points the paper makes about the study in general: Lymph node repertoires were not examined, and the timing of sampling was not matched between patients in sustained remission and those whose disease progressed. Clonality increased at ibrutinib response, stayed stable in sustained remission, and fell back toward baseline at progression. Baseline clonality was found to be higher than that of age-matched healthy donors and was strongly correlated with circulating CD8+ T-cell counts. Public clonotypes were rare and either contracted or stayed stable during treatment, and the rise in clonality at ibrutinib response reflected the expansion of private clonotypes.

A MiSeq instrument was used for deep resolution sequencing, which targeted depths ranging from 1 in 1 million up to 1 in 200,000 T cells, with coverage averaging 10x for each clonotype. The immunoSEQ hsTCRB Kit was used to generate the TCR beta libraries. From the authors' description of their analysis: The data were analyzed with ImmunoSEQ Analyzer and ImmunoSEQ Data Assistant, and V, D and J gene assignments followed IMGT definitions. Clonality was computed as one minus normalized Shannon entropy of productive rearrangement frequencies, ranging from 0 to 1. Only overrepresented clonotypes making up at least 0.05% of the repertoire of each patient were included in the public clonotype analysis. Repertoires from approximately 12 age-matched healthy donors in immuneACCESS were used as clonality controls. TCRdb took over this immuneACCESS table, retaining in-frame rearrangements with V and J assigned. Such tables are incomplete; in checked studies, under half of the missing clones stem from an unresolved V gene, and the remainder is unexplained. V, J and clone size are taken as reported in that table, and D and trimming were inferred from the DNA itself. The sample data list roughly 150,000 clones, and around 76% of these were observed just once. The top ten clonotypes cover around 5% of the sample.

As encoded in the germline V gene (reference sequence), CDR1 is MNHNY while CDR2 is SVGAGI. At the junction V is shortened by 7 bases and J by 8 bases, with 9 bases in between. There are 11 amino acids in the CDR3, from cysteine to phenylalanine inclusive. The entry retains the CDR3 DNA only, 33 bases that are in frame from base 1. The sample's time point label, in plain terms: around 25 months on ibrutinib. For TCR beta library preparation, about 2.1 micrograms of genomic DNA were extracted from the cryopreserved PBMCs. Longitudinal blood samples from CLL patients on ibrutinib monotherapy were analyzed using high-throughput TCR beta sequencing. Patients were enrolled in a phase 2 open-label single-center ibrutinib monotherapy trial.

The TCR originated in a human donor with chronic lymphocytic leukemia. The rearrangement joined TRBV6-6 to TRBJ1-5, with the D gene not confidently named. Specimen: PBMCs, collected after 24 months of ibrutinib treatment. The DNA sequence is TGTGCCAGCACCACGGGTGAGCCCCAGCATTTT. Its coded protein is CASTTGEPQHF.